The rows below give T cell receptor beta chains drawn from one sample of a study of blood T cells in healthy people across ages. TCRdb fed the 5' RACE reads into MiXCR, producing one record per CDR3 protein. Found here are over 1,200,000 distinct CDR3 sequences, almost 60% of them singletons; the top ten hold over 5.5%. The sample was blood. Every receptor here comes from a man between 18 and 35 years old in good health. CDR3s include the opening cysteine and the closing phenylalanine or tryptophan.

V gene	CDR3 length	J gene	CDR3 protein
TRBV7-2	15	TRBJ1-6	CASRPDSFYNSPLHF
TRBV12-3/TRBV12-4	12	TRBJ1-2	CASSSQVDGYTF
TRBV18	12	TRBJ1-1	CASSQQGYEAFF
TRBV29-1	16	TRBJ2-4	CSVSEGAARAVDIQYF
TRBV27	18	TRBJ2-3	CASSPYTPLVPNPDTQYF
TRBV15	12	TRBJ2-7	CATSRDGFEQYF
TRBV25-1	13	TRBJ1-4	CASSEVQDQKLFF
TRBV4-1	16	TRBJ2-3	CASSQPLAGYTDTQYF
TRBV6-1	15	NA	CASSEGGSGEYEQYF
TRBV18	13	TRBJ2-2	CASSPSGSGELFF
TRBV2	13	TRBJ2-1	CASRSSSYNEQFF
TRBV13	15	TRBJ2-5	CASSGPGHPQETQYF
TRBV10-3	15	TRBJ2-3	CAISDGGALTDTQYF
TRBV10-3	14	TRBJ2-7	CASKDRVDSYEQYF
TRBV10-3	13	TRBJ2-7	CATGTVASYEQYF
TRBV3-1	13	TRBJ2-2	CASSQESSGELFF
TRBV12-3/TRBV12-4	14	TRBJ2-5	CASSKLDFQETQYF
TRBV7-2	15	TRBJ2-3	CASSLVGATVDTQYF
TRBV21-1	16	NA	CASSKGPPGQEYEQYF
TRBV29-1	13	TRBJ2-1	CSVEGQGRYEQFF
TRBV12-3/TRBV12-4	13	TRBJ2-1	CASSLLGDNEQFF
TRBV6-5	14	TRBJ2-7	CASSLGDESYEQYF
TRBV15	16	TRBJ2-1	CATSPRGVGTYNEQFF
TRBV12-3/TRBV12-4	13	NA	CASSYLQGETQYF
TRBV11-2	18	TRBJ2-1	CASSLGTSGLSSYNEQFF
TRBV10-3	11	TRBJ1-5	CAPGGQAPQHF
TRBV9	15	TRBJ1-1	CASRQGSAMNTEAFF
TRBV6-5	15	TRBJ1-4	CASSYFMGSREKLFF
TRBV6-1	15	TRBJ1-2	CASSENRGTGGDYTF
TRBV4-2	15	NA	CASSYNPDLIYEQYF
TRBV7-2	14	NA	CASSLGVGRPTQYF